Below are 26 T cell receptor beta chains sequenced from a single sample in a study of blood T cell repertoires in COVID-19. Using immunoSEQ multiplex PCR, the repertoire was profiled, and TCRdb retains in-frame clones only, with some absent. The sample includes roughly 98,000 clones, roughly 80% of them seen just once. Specimen: peripheral blood. The receptors here all came from a woman between 70 and 85 years old with active or convalescent COVID-19.

The chain combines TRBV15 with TRBJ2-4; D remains ambiguous. This CDR3 has 12 amino acids. Trimming cost V 3 bases and J 4 bases, with 4 bases left between them. Germline loops: CDR1 LNHNV, CDR2 YYDKDF (reference sequence). The CDR3 sequence: CATSSQKNIQYF. CDR3 nucleotide sequence: TGTGCCACCAGCAGTCAGAAAAACATTCAGTACTTC.

This rearrangement joins TRBV5-6 to TRBJ2-5; D uncertain. The CDR3 is made up of 14 amino acids. V was clipped by 0 bases and J by 4 bases, with 10 bases between them. Germline assignment: CDR1 SGHDT and CDR2 YYEEEE. The CDR3 sequence is CASSLVSGPETQYF. The CDR3 region has the DNA TGTGCCAGCAGCTTGGTATCAGGCCCAGAGACCCAGTACTTC.

V gene TRBV5-1 combines with J gene TRBJ2-3; a weak D match, TRBD2 (6 bases). V lost 6 bases, J lost 3 bases, and 14 bases lay in between. Germline CDR1 SGHRS, CDR2 YFSETQ. The CDR3 extends over 14 amino acids. CDR3 sequence reads: CASMEGGATDTQYF. CDR3 DNA sequence: TGCGCCAGCATGGAGGGCGGGGCGACAGATACGCAGTATTTT.

The chain joins TRBV6-5 to TRBJ1-1, with TRBD1 matching 11 bases. Per germline, CDR1 MNHEY and CDR2 SVGAGI. V lost 4 bases to trimming and J lost 2 bases; unmatched junction nucleotides: 3. This CDR3 spans 15 amino acids. CDR3 bases: TGTGCCAGCAGTTTCCGGACAGGGGGCAACACTGAAGCTTTCTTT. Its translation: CASSFRTGGNTEAFF.

J is TRBJ2-7 and V is TRBV4-1; 8 bases are a match to TRBD1. V gave up 4 bases and J gave up 3 bases; unmatched junction bases: 8. The CDR3 sequence is 15 residues long. Germline V gene lookup returns CDR1 MGHRA and CDR2 YSYEKL. The CDR3 loop is CASSPGQGADYEQYF. CDR3 nucleotide sequence: TGCGCCAGCAGCCCAGGACAGGGCGCTGACTACGAGCAGTACTTC.

V and J are TRBV15 and TRBJ1-3, with a weak D call TRBD1 (6 bases). The CDR3 extends over 13 amino acids. V was clipped by 4 bases and J by 11 bases, with 15 bases between them. Germline V lookup: CDR1 LNHNV, CDR2 YYDKDF (reference sequence). The CDR3: CATSISGWGPIYF. The CDR3 DNA sequence: TGTGCCACCAGCATATCAGGCTGGGGGCCCATATATTTT.

This chain links TRBV18 with TRBJ2-7; 7 nucleotides align to TRBD1. V dropped 6 bases and J dropped 2; count of bases not matched to a gene: 10. The germline gives CDR1 KGHSH, CDR2 LQKENI. The CDR3 sequence is 15 residues long. CDR3 region: CASSATTGQAYEQYF. CDR3 in DNA: TGTGCCAGCTCGGCCACGACCGGACAGGCCTACGAGCAGTACTTC.

The gene calls are TRBV4-3 and TRBJ2-2; D is unclear. Germline V CDR1 and CDR2: LGHNA, YSLEER. V lost 8 bases and J 6 bases, leaving 10 bases between the germline ends. The CDR3 has 12 amino acids. CDR3 DNA: TGCGCCAGCGGAGAGGCTGCCGGGGAGCTGTTTTTT. This translates into CASGEAAGELFF.

The J gene is TRBJ2-7, the V gene TRBV4-1; D is unclear. Deletions cut 2 bases from V and 2 bases from J, with 13 bases between. Looked up from germline, CDR1 is MGHRA and CDR2 is YSYEKL. CDR3 length: 15 amino acids. The CDR3 spells CASSQSHRLPYEQYF. The CDR3 coding sequence is TGCGCCAGCAGCCAATCTCACCGACTTCCCTACGAGCAGTACTTC.

The rearrangement uses TRBV7-2 and TRBJ1-1; possible D gene TRBD1, 5 bases. This CDR3 contains 15 residues. Germline assignment: CDR1 SGHTA and CDR2 FQGNSA. V was trimmed by 5 bases and J by 0 bases, leaving 13 bases between them. The CDR3 coding sequence is TGTGCCAGCAGCCCTCGACAGCTCATGAACACTGAAGCTTTCTTT. Translated, it gives CASSPRQLMNTEAFF.

This chain connects TRBV11-2 to TRBJ1-1, with D hard to call. CDR3 length: 15 residues. V lost 5 bases and J 1 base, leaving 14 bases between the germline ends. CDR1 is SGHAT and CDR2 is FQNNGV in the germline V gene. The CDR3 DNA reads TGTGCCAGCAGCCCGCTCGTGAGTCAGAACACTGAAGCTTTCTTT. Protein sequence: CASSPLVSQNTEAFF.

The genes are TRBV7-9 and TRBJ2-7, with 8 bases lining up with TRBD2. V lost 1 base, J lost 6 bases, and 11 bases stayed unmatched. The length of the CDR3 is 16 residues. Germline CDR1 SEHNR, CDR2 FQNEAQ (reference sequence). The CDR3 region has the DNA TGTGCCAGCAGCTTAGTCCGGGGGACGAGCGGGGGCGAGCAGTACTTC. Its translation is CASSLVRGTSGGEQYF. The variable domain in full, with the rest retrieved from reference TRBV7-9 and TRBJ2-7, is DTGVSQNPRHKITKRGQNVTFRCDPISEHNRLYWYRQTLGQGPEFLTYFQNEAQLEKSRLLSDRFSAERPKGSFSTLEIQRTEQGDSAMYLCASSLVRGTSGGEQYFGPGTRLTVT.

The V gene is TRBV5-1, the J gene TRBJ1-1; a possible D gene is TRBD1 (5 bases). CDR1 is SGHRS and CDR2 is YFSETQ in the germline V gene. The V gene lost 2 bases and the J gene lost 3 bases, with 17 bases spanning the gap. The CDR3 sequence is 16 residues long. DNA for the CDR3: TGCGCCAGCAGCTTCTCATCTCCAGGCAGGGACACTGAAGCTTTCTTT. It is translated as CASSFSSPGRDTEAFF.

V gene TRBV7-2 combines with J gene TRBJ2-5; D is possibly TRBD2 (6 bases). From germline, CDR1 is SGHTA and CDR2 FQGNSA. V was clipped by 2 bases and J by 3 bases, with 16 bases between them. This CDR3 is built from 16 residues. As DNA, the CDR3 is TGTGCCAGCAGCTTATTACGGGCGGGACCGGAAGAGACCCAGTACTTC. Residues: CASSLLRAGPEETQYF.

This chain uses TRBV5-1 with TRBJ2-5; D ambiguous. The length of the CDR3 is 13 residues. The germline V gene encodes CDR1 SGHRS and CDR2 YFSETQ. The ends were cut back, 4 bases at V and 5 bases at J, with 12 bases in the middle. The CDR3 DNA reads TGCGCCAGCAGCCTAGGATCGGAGGAGACCCAGTACTTC. Translating gives CASSLGSEETQYF. The whole variable domain, filled in from reference TRBV5-1 and TRBJ2-5, reads KAGVTQTPRYLIKTRGQQVTLSCSPISGHRSVSWYQQTPGQGLQFLFEYFSETQRNKGNFPGRFSGRQFSNSRSEMNVSTLELGDSALYLCASSLGSEETQYFGPGTRLLVL.

The table lists this clone with a few counts. V gene TRBV7-2 combines with J gene TRBJ2-1; 10 nucleotides line up with TRBD1. The CDR3 length is 15 residues. Trimming removed 5 bases from V and 6 bases from J; junction bases left unmatched: 7. Germline CDR1 and CDR2: SGHTA and FQGNSA. CDR3 region: CASSGPGTGANEQFF. CDR3 nucleotide sequence: TGTGCCAGCAGCGGACCCGGGACAGGGGCCAATGAGCAGTTCTTC.

Here the CDR3 reads CASSDRPGYEQYF. The DNA for the CDR3 is TGTGCCAGCAGCGACAGGCCTGGTTACGAGCAGTACTTC. The chain employs TRBV5-4 and TRBJ2-7; D may be TRBD1 (6 bases). Germline-derived CDR1 and CDR2 are SGHNT and YYREEE (reference sequence). V was trimmed by 4 bases and J by 4 bases, leaving 12 bases between them. The CDR3 length is 13 residues.

This rearrangement joins TRBV11-2 to TRBJ1-2; D is perhaps TRBD1 (6 bases). The germline V gene encodes CDR1 SGHAT and CDR2 FQNNGV. The V and J ends lost 5 bases and 4 bases respectively, with 17 bases between them. The CDR3 length is 15 residues. The CDR3 protein is CASSAGARGAYGYTF. CDR3 nucleotide sequence: TGTGCCAGCAGCGCAGGAGCCAGGGGTGCCTATGGCTACACCTTC.

V is TRBV29-1 and J is TRBJ2-5; 11 nucleotides agree with TRBD1. The CDR3 is made up of 16 amino acids. The junction had 8 bases not matched to a gene; V was cut back by 4 bases and J by 1 base. CDR1 is SQVTM and CDR2 is ANQGSEA in the germline V gene. The CDR3 DNA is TGCAGCGTTGGGACAGGGGGCCTAGGCCCCCAAGAGACCCAGTACTTC. It is translated as CSVGTGGLGPQETQYF.

This clone was seen more than once but under ten times. The chain recombines TRBV18 with TRBJ1-2; a weak D match, TRBD1 (5 bases). Per the germline V gene, CDR1 is KGHSH and CDR2 is LQKENI. The germline V and J ends were trimmed by 3 bases and 7 bases, with 21 bases remaining between them. This CDR3 is built from 16 residues. The CDR3 protein is CASSPGGTPTAGGYTF. CDR3 coding DNA: TGTGCCAGCTCACCTGGGGGGACCCCAACGGCTGGTGGCTACACCTTC.

The rearrangement joins TRBV7-8 to TRBJ2-1, with D unresolved. The CDR3 loop spans 15 amino acids. Germline loops: CDR1 SGHVS, CDR2 FQNEAQ. The V and J ends lost 1 base and 2 bases respectively, with 9 bases between them. In DNA, the CDR3 is TGTGCCAGCAGCTTAGGGGCAGTCCCCTACAATGAGCAGTTCTTC. It codes for CASSLGAVPYNEQFF. The whole variable domain, filled in from reference TRBV7-8 and TRBJ2-1, reads GAGVSQSPRYKVAKRGQDVALRCDPISGHVSLFWYQQALGQGPEFLTYFQNEAQLDKSGLPSDRFFAERPEGSVSTLKIQRTQQEDSAVYLCASSLGAVPYNEQFFGPGTRLTVL.

The chain links TRBV2 to TRBJ1-5, with D tentatively TRBD1 (5 bases). Germline CDR1 is SNHLY and CDR2 is FYNNEI. The CDR3 extends over 14 amino acids. V dropped 8 bases and J dropped 0 bases, with 11 bases sitting between them. The CDR3 reads CASAGAYSNQPQHF. CDR3 sequence (DNA): TGTGCCAGCGCTGGGGCGTATAGCAATCAGCCCCAGCATTTT.

This clone was counted only a few times. V gene TRBV9 combines with J gene TRBJ1-2; maybe TRBD1 (6 bases). Trimming shortened V by 3 bases and J by 6 bases, and 15 bases separated the two germline ends. Germline-derived CDR1 and CDR2 are SGDLS and YYNGEE. This CDR3 region has 14 residues. The CDR3 region has the DNA TGTGCCAGCAGCGCCTCACAGGGTATCAATGGCTACACCTTC. The encoded protein is CASSASQGINGYTF.

V usage is TRBV4-1 and J usage is TRBJ2-3; 14 bases agree with TRBD2. CDR3 length: 21 amino acids. The J segment lost 5 bases and the V segment lost 0 bases, leaving 16 bases of the junction unmatched. Germline lookup yields CDR1 MGHRA and CDR2 YSYEKL. CDR3 amino acids: CASSQDLVRTSGGSPLDTQYF. In DNA form, the CDR3 reads TGCGCCAGCAGCCAAGATCTCGTAAGGACTAGCGGGGGGTCTCCACTAGATACGCAGTATTTT.

This clone was detected only a few times. The chain uses TRBV3-1 (or the pseudogene TRBV3-2) and TRBJ2-7; TRBD1 aligns across 12 bases. The CDR3 covers 15 residues. Germline V gene sequence: CDR1 LGHDT, CDR2 YNNKEL (reference sequence). J gave up 6 bases and V 4 bases, and 7 bases lay outside the gene matches. The CDR3 spells CASSPRDRGPVEQYF. In DNA form, the CDR3 reads TGTGCCAGCAGCCCCCGGGACAGGGGGCCTGTCGAGCAGTACTTC.

V is TRBV28 and J is TRBJ1-5; maybe TRBD1 (5 bases). Germline-derived CDR1 and CDR2 are MDHEN and SYDVKM. This CDR3 has 16 residues. V lost 5 bases and J 5 bases, leaving 19 bases between the germline ends. CDR3 in DNA: TGTGCCAGCAGTCCCCCCCCGGGGGTTGGCGATCAGCCCCAGCATTTT. Residues: CASSPPPGVGDQPQHF.